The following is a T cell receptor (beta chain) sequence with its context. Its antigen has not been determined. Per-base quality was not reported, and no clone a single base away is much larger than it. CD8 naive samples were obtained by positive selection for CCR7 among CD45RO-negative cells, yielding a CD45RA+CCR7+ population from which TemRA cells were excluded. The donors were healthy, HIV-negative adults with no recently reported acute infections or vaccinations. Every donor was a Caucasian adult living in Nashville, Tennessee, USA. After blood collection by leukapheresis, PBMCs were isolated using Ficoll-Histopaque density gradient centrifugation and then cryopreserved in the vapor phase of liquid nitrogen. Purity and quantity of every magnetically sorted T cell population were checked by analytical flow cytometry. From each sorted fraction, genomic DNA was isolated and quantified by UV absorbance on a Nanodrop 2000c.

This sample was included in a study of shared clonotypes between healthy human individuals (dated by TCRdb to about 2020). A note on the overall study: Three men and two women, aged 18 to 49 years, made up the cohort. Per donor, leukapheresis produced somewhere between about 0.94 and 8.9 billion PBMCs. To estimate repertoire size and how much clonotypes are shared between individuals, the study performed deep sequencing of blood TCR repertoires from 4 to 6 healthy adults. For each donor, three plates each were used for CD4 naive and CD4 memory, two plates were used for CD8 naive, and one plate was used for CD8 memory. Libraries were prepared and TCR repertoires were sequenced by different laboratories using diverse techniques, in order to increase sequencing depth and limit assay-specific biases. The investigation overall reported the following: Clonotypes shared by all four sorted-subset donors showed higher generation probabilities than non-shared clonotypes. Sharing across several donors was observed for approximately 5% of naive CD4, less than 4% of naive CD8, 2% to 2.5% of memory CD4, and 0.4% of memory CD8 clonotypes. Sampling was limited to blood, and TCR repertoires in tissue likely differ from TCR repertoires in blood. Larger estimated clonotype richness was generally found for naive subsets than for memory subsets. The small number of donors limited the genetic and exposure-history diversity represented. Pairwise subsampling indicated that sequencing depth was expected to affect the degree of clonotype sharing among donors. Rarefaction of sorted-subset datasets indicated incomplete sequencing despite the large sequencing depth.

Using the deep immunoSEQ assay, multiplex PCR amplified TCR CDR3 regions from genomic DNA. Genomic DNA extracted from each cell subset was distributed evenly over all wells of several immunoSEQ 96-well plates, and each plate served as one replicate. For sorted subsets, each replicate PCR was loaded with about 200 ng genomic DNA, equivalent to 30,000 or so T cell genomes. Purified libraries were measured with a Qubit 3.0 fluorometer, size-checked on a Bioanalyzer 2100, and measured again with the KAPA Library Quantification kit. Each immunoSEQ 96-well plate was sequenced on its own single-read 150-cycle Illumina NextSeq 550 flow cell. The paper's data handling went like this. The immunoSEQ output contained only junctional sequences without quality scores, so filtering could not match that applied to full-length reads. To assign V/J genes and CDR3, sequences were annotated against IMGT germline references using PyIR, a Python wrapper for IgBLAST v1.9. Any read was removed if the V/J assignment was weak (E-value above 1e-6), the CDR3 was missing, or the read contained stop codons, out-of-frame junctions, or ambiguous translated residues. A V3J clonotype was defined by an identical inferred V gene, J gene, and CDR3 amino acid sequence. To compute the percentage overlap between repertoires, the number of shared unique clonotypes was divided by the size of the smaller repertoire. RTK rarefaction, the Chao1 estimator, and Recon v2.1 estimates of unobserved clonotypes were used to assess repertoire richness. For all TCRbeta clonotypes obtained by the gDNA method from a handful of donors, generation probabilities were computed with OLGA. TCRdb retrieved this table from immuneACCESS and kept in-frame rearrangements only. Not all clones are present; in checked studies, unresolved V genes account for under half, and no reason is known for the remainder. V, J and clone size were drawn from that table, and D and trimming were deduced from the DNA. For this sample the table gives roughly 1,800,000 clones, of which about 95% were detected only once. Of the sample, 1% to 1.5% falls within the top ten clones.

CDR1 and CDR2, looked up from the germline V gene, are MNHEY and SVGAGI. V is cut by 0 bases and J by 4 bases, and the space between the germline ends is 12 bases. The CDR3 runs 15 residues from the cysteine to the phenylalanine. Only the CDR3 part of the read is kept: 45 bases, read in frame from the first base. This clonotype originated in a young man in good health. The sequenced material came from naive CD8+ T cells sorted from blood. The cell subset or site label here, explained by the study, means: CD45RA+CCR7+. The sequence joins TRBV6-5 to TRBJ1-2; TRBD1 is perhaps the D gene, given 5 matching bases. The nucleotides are TGTGCCAGCAGTTACTCGGAGGGGCGCGCCTATGGCTACACCTTC. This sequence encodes CASSYSEGRAYGYTF.